A single sample is the source of the 9 T cell receptor beta chains below, sequenced in a study of human T cells and chemical hapten exposure. Sample time point: patch test 1, 2 weeks after DPC sensitization. Treatment here: therapeutic diphenylcyclopropenone sensitization with weekly scalp DPC. MiXCR, run by TCRdb on the RACE reads, gives a single entry per CDR3 protein. The table includes under 120,000 distinct CDR3 sequences, more than 9.5% detected once. The source material was whole blood, sampled in connection with sensitization to the hapten diphenylcyclopropenone (DPC). All receptors derive from a woman aged 35 to 49 with alopecia areata. Some clones in this sample may be carry-over from other donors' samples.

The gene calls are TRBV10-3 and TRBJ2-7; D is unclear. Trimming shortened V by 3 bases and J by 0 bases, and 9 bases separated the two germline ends. The germline V gene encodes CDR1 ENHRY and CDR2 SYGVKD. The CDR3 is 14 residues long. Here the CDR3 DNA reads TGTGCCATCAGTGAAACGATGTACTCCTACGAGCAGTACTTC. It translates to CAISETMYSYEQYF.

The chain combines TRBV11-3 with TRBJ2-1, with D unresolved. Germline CDR1 reads SGHNT; CDR2 reads YENEEA. Trimming stripped 5 bases from V and 2 bases from J, with 7 bases between. This CDR3 has 13 amino acids. The CDR3 reads CASSLNPYNEQFF. Written as DNA, the CDR3 is TGTGCCAGCAGCCTTAACCCCTACAATGAGCAGTTCTTC.

At least ten counts were recorded for this clonotype. This chain joins TRBV2 and TRBJ2-7; D is unresolved. This CDR3 has 13 residues. Trimming stripped 4 bases from V and 3 bases from J, with 10 bases between. Germline CDR1 SNHLY, CDR2 FYNNEI. The CDR3 sequence is CASSGQVNYEQYF. DNA of the CDR3: TGTGCCAGCAGTGGCCAGGTTAACTACGAGCAGTACTTC.

Concerning this clonotype itself: A single base separates this from a much larger clone, so it may be a read error. In this CDR3 the conserved last residue, phenylalanine or tryptophan, is missing, so a read error is likely. V is TRBV3-1 and J is TRBJ2-3, with a tentative D call TRBD2 (6 bases). The CDR3 has 14 residues. V was shortened by 4 bases and J by 3 bases, with 11 bases between the two germline ends. CDR1 is LGHDT and CDR2 is YNNKEL in the germline V gene (reference sequence). The CDR3 loop reads CASSRGDWTDTQYL. The CDR3 DNA reads TGTGCCAGCAGCCGAGGGGACTGGACAGATACGCAGTATCTT.

This rearrangement joins TRBV29-1 to TRBJ2-7, with 9 bases fitting TRBD1. J gave up 0 bases and V 5 bases, and 5 bases lay outside the gene matches. CDR3 length: 14 amino acids. CDR1 SQVTM and CDR2 ANQGSEA come from the germline V gene. The CDR3: CSVLQGANSYEQYF. In nucleotides, the CDR3 is TGCAGCGTTTTACAGGGGGCGAACTCCTACGAGCAGTACTTC.

V and J are TRBV7-2 and TRBJ2-2; no reliable D call. The CDR3 totals 15 residues. Per germline, CDR1 SGHTA and CDR2 FQGNSA. V shed 1 base and J shed 5 bases, with 11 bases lying between them. This chain's CDR3 is CASSLGGSRTGELFF. For the CDR3, the DNA is TGTGCCAGCAGCTTAGGTGGCTCCCGTACCGGGGAGCTGTTTTTT.

This clonotype was seen once. This is likely a read error, given that the CDR3 carries no conserved phenylalanine or tryptophan at its end. The rearrangement links TRBV6-6 to TRBJ2-7; maybe TRBD2 (6 bases). Germline assignment: CDR1 MNHNY and CDR2 SVGAGI (reference sequence). This CDR3 spans 16 amino acids. V was trimmed by 0 bases and J by 0 bases, leaving 12 bases between them. The CDR3 DNA sequence: TGTGCCAGCAGTTACTCGGAGGGTTGGAGCTCCTACGAGCAGTACTTA. Its translation is CASSYSEGWSSYEQYL.

This clonotype was detected a few times. The gene calls are TRBV12-3 or TRBV12-4 and TRBJ2-7; a weak D match, TRBD1 (5 bases). The V gene lost 8 bases and the J gene lost 2 bases, with 13 bases spanning the gap. The CDR3 is 13 amino acids. Here the CDR3 DNA reads TGTGCCAGCGCTGGGGCGGTAACCTACGAGCAGTACTTC. This sequence encodes CASAGAVTYEQYF.

The gene calls are TRBV20-1 and TRBJ1-6; D uncertain. Looked up from germline, CDR1 is DFQATT and CDR2 is SNEGSKA (reference sequence). The CDR3 covers 10 residues. The V end was cut by 1 base, the J end by 16 bases, with 8 bases between. CDR3 sequence reads: CSARGDELHF. Here the CDR3 DNA reads TGCAGTGCTAGAGGTGACGAGCTCCACTTT.